These 26 T cell receptor beta chains originate from one sample sequenced in a study of cytomegalovirus exposure and HLA in healthy donors. This table comes from immunoSEQ multiplex PCR, and its TCRdb copy is limited to in-frame clones, with some not included. The sample lists over 200,000 clones; roughly 88% were seen once. The sequenced sample consisted of PBMCs. All receptors derive from a woman aged 18 to 35 in good health and CMV-seronegative.

The rearrangement links TRBV7-9 to TRBJ2-7; 13 positions agree with TRBD2. The CDR3 has 15 amino acids. The V gene end was trimmed by 3 bases and the J gene end by 5 bases; junction bases not matched to a gene: 4. CDR1 and CDR2 from the germline V gene are SEHNR and FQNEAQ (reference sequence). The CDR3 DNA sequence: TGTGCCAGCAGCTTTGGACTAGCGGGAGCGGACGAGCAGTACTTC. Its translation: CASSFGLAGADEQYF.

The CDR3 loop reads CASSQVMVRASGEQFF. CDR3 coding DNA: TGCGCCAGCAGCCAAGTAATGGTGCGGGCCAGCGGGGAGCAGTTCTTC. The chain employs TRBV4-1 and TRBJ2-1, with D possibly matching TRBD2 (6 bases). There are 16 residues in the CDR3. Germline loops: CDR1 MGHRA, CDR2 YSYEKL. V was shortened by 1 base and J by 10 bases, with 20 bases between the two germline ends.

A single count supports this clone. The chain links TRBV10-3 to TRBJ2-2, with 8 bases that match TRBD1. The germline V gene has CDR1 ENHRY and CDR2 SYGVKD. V lost 11 bases and J lost 4; bases outside the gene matches: 9. The CDR3 extends over 14 amino acids. CDR3 nucleotide sequence: TGTGCCTCGAAAACGACAGGGGCCACCGGGGAGCTGTTTTTT. Translating gives CASKTTGATGELFF.

The chain employs TRBV7-2 and TRBJ2-6, with D perhaps matching TRBD1 (5 bases). Deletions cut 6 bases from V and 4 bases from J, with 7 bases between. The CDR3 contains 13 residues. CDR1 and CDR2 (germline): SGHTA, FQGNSA. In nucleotides, the CDR3 is TGTGCCAGCAGAAACAGGGGGGCCAACGTCCTGACTTTC. Residues: CASRNRGANVLTF.

The chain's CDR3 is CASKRGTVKKQFF. CDR3 nucleotides: TGTGCCAGCAAAAGGGGGACAGTGAAAAAGCAGTTCTTC. This chain joins TRBV28 and TRBJ2-1; 7 nucleotides align to TRBD1. Germline V gene lookup returns CDR1 MDHEN and CDR2 SYDVKM. This CDR3 is 13 amino acids long. V lost 7 bases and J lost 11; bases outside the gene matches: 11.

This rearrangement joins TRBV4-1 to TRBJ1-2; TRBD1 matches at 11 bases. V was pared by 1 base and J by 1 base, with 5 bases of the junction left unmatched. This CDR3 contains 17 residues. Germline-derived CDR1 and CDR2 are MGHRA and YSYEKL. The DNA of the CDR3 is TGCGCCAGCAGCCAAGGAAGGACAGGGGGCCGTAACTATGGCTACACCTTC. Translation: CASSQGRTGGRNYGYTF.

The chain has TRBV29-1 and TRBJ2-1; the match to TRBD1 covers 8 bases. CDR3 length: 10 amino acids. V was clipped by 7 bases and J by 12 bases; unmatched bases: 5. Per germline, CDR1 SQVTM and CDR2 ANQGSEA. The CDR3 nucleotides read TGCAGCGCCAGGACAGGGTTGCAGTTCTTC. Translating gives CSARTGLQFF.

V is TRBV5-6 and J is TRBJ2-1; D is perhaps TRBD2 (6 bases). This CDR3 has 15 amino acids. The germline CDR1 and CDR2 sequences are SGHDT and YYEEEE. V was pared by 2 bases and J by 7 bases, with 16 bases between. In DNA, the CDR3 is TGTGCCAGCAGCTTCCCGACTAGAGGAATAAATGAGCAGTTCTTC. This gives the protein CASSFPTRGINEQFF.

The chain is built from TRBV27 and TRBJ1-1; D may be TRBD1 (6 bases). This CDR3 spans 14 amino acids. V was shortened by 4 bases and J by 6 bases, with 15 bases between the two germline ends. Germline CDR1 reads MNHEY; CDR2 reads SMNVEV (reference sequence). The CDR3 coding sequence is TGTGCCAGCAGTTCTTTACAGGGTTCACCTGAAGCTTTCTTT. Protein product: CASSSLQGSPEAFF.

J is TRBJ1-3 and V is TRBV6-5; 7 positions match TRBD1. Trimming cost V 6 bases and J 2 bases; bases outside gene matches: 7. CDR1 and CDR2 from the germline V gene are MNHEY and SVGAGI. This CDR3 spans 15 amino acids. CDR3 region: CASRRQGRAGNTIYF. In nucleotides, the CDR3 is TGTGCCAGCAGGAGACAGGGAAGGGCTGGAAACACCATATATTTT.

The chain has TRBV7-9 and TRBJ2-7, with 14 bases that match TRBD2. The ends lost 5 bases at V and 3 bases at J; junction bases unmatched: 12. CDR1 and CDR2 (germline): SEHNR, FQNEAQ (reference sequence). The CDR3 has 18 residues. CDR3 loop: CASSRDILGTSGGYEQYF. CDR3 nucleotides: TGTGCCAGCAGCCGGGACATCCTCGGGACTAGCGGGGGCTACGAGCAGTACTTC.

As for this clone: One end of the junction does not line up with germline, which may come from a read error. This chain connects TRBV5-5 to TRBJ1-2, with D perhaps TRBD1 (6 bases). This CDR3 contains 16 residues. Germline loops: CDR1 SGHKS, CDR2 YYEKEE (reference sequence). The CDR3 sequence is CASNLGGGTANYGYTF. The CDR3 nucleotides read TGTGCCAGCAACTTGGGGGGGGGCACAGCTAACTATGGCTACACCTTC. The whole variable domain, remainder taken from reference TRBV5-5 and TRBJ1-2, is DAGVTQSPTHLIKTRGQQVTLRCSPISGHKSVSWYQQVLGQGPQFIFQYYEKEERGRGNFPDRFSARQFPNYSSELNVNALLLGDSALYLCASNLGGGTANYGYTFGSGTRLTVV.

This clone was seen a single time. The genes are TRBV9 and TRBJ2-2; possible D gene TRBD1, 5 bases. Germline V gene sequence: CDR1 SGDLS, CDR2 YYNGEE. This CDR3 contains 13 residues. Trimming took off 0 bases at V and 7 bases at J, with 7 bases between the two ends. Here the CDR3 reads CASSVAQGGELFF. In DNA form, the CDR3 reads TGTGCCAGCAGCGTAGCGCAGGGCGGGGAGCTGTTTTTT.

This clone has a handful of counts. The V and J genes are TRBV28 and TRBJ2-7; perhaps TRBD2 as D (6 bases). Germline CDR1 MDHEN, CDR2 SYDVKM. V was pared by 11 bases and J by 0 bases, with 17 bases between. The CDR3 consists of 14 residues. CDR3 bases: TGTGCCGTAAAAGGGACGGGGGACTCCTACGAGCAGTACTTC. As protein: CAVKGTGDSYEQYF.

The rearrangement uses TRBV4-2 and TRBJ2-7, with TRBD1 matching over 9 bases. Germline V CDR1 and CDR2: LGHNA, YNFKEQ. This CDR3 is built from 16 residues. The V gene end was trimmed by 1 base and the J gene end by 3 bases; junction bases not matched to a gene: 7. For the CDR3, the DNA is TGTGCCAGCAGCCAAGCACAGGGACAGGGAGGCTACGAGCAGTACTTC. Its protein product is CASSQAQGQGGYEQYF.

The V call is TRBV6-5, the J call TRBJ1-2, with unresolved D. V dropped 6 bases and J dropped 5 bases, with 16 bases sitting between them. Germline assignment: CDR1 MNHEY and CDR2 SVGAGI. CDR3 length: 14 amino acids. As DNA, the CDR3 is TGTGCCAGCAGCCGACGGTACGGGAGGTATGGCTACACCTTC. Translation gives CASSRRYGRYGYTF.

This sequence joins TRBV9 and TRBJ2-3; 7 bases agree with TRBD2. Germline V gene data show CDR1 as SGDLS and CDR2 as YYNGEE. The J segment lost 0 bases and the V segment lost 0 bases, leaving 13 bases of the junction unmatched. CDR3 length equals 19 residues. The CDR3 here is CASSVATGIGRESTDTQYF. In nucleotides, the CDR3 is TGTGCCAGCAGCGTAGCCACAGGAATAGGGCGGGAGAGCACAGATACGCAGTATTTT.

The chain employs TRBV5-1 and TRBJ2-5, with 10 positions matching TRBD1. V dropped 4 bases and J dropped 3; count of bases not matched to a gene: 6. CDR1 and CDR2 from the germline V gene are SGHRS and YFSETQ. The CDR3 sequence is 15 residues long. The CDR3 region has the DNA TGCGCCAGCAGCGCGGACAGGGGGGTTGAAGAGACCCAGTACTTC. Translated: CASSADRGVEETQYF.

The chain is built from TRBV27 and TRBJ1-2, with 8 bases that match TRBD1. This CDR3 is 13 amino acids long. V lost 10 bases, J lost 3 bases, and 7 bases stayed unmatched. The V gene's germline CDR1 is MNHEY and CDR2 SMNVEV (reference sequence). DNA for the CDR3: TGTGCCACCTGGGACAGGACCCACTATGGCTACACCTTC. This codes for CATWDRTHYGYTF.

The chain combines TRBV11-2 with TRBJ2-7; 10 bases align to TRBD1. The CDR3 has 18 amino acids. Trimming took 4 bases from V and 4 from J; bases not matched to a gene: 16. Germline V lookup: CDR1 SGHAT, CDR2 FQNNGV. The CDR3 protein is CASSSPQVGDRGLYEQYF. The CDR3 bases are TGTGCCAGCAGCTCCCCCCAAGTTGGGGACAGGGGATTGTACGAGCAGTACTTC.

Only one count was recorded for this clone. The chain combines TRBV30 with TRBJ2-7; 8 nucleotides match TRBD1. Germline CDR1 reads GTSNPN; CDR2 reads SVGIG (reference sequence). This CDR3 has 14 amino acids. The V and J ends lost 5 bases and 7 bases, in that order; junction bases with no gene match: 13. CDR3 in DNA: TGTGCCTGGGGGGAGCAGGACAGGGTCGGGGAGCAGTACTTC. This gives the protein CAWGEQDRVGEQYF.

The DNA for the CDR3 is TGTGCCAGCAGTTATGGGGGCCTAGGGGAGACCCAGTACTTC. Amino acid sequence: CASSYGGLGETQYF. V and J are TRBV6-5 and TRBJ2-5, with a possible D match to TRBD1 (6 bases). The CDR3 sequence is 14 residues long. The V gene's germline CDR1 is MNHEY and CDR2 SVGAGI. The ends were cut back, 3 bases at V and 5 bases at J, with 13 bases in the middle.

The V call is TRBV27, the J call TRBJ2-1; possibly TRBD2 for D (6 bases). The CDR3 is made up of 14 amino acids. Trimming removed 5 bases from V and 0 bases from J, with 8 bases in between. Germline lookup yields CDR1 MNHEY and CDR2 SMNVEV (reference sequence). CDR3 DNA sequence: TGTGCCAGCAGTCCGGGGGACTCCTACAATGAGCAGTTCTTC. Translated, it gives CASSPGDSYNEQFF.

This chain connects TRBV6-5 to TRBJ1-2, with D perhaps matching TRBD1 (5 bases). This CDR3 has 14 amino acids. V was trimmed by 2 bases and J by 4 bases, leaving 11 bases between them. Germline-derived CDR1 and CDR2 are MNHEY and SVGAGI. CDR3 nucleotide sequence: TGTGCCAGCAGTTACAGCGGGGGTGTCTATGGCTACACCTTC. It encodes CASSYSGGVYGYTF.

V is TRBV15 and J is TRBJ2-1; 13 bases align to TRBD2. Trimming cost V 0 bases and J 7 bases; bases outside gene matches: 3. The CDR3 is 16 amino acids. Germline CDR1 and CDR2: LNHNV and YYDKDF (reference sequence). CDR3 coding DNA: TGTGCCACCAGCAGAGACACTAGCGGGAGGGTTAATGAGCAGTTCTTC. Translation: CATSRDTSGRVNEQFF. The variable domain in full, completed from reference TRBV15 and TRBJ2-1, reads DAMVIQNPRYQVTQFGKPVTLSCSQTLNHNVMYWYQQKSSQAPKLLFHYYDKDFNNEADTPDNFQSRRPNTSFCFLDIRSPGLGDTAMYLCATSRDTSGRVNEQFFGPGTRLTVL.

This rearrangement joins TRBV7-9 to TRBJ2-2, with 8 bases matching TRBD1. J was trimmed by 5 bases and V by 5 bases; bases with no gene match: 19. The germline V gene encodes CDR1 SEHNR and CDR2 FQNEAQ (reference sequence). The CDR3 totals 19 residues. CDR3 in DNA: TGTGCCAGCAGCAATCCTACAGGGGGAGGAAATAGGCGTACCGGGGAGCTGTTTTTT. Translation gives CASSNPTGGGNRRTGELFF.